This record looks at one T cell receptor (beta chain) sequence and its context. Only in-frame clones appear in the TCRdb table, and some are missing; sequencing was by immunoSEQ multiplex PCR. The sample carries around 68,000 clones, roughly 77% recorded once. The CDR3 is 16 residues long. Between the trimmed V and J ends, which lost 1 base and 2 bases, there was a span of 11 bases. The germline V gene has CDR1 SGHDN and CDR2 FVKESK. The record originates from a study of blood T cell repertoires in COVID-19. Study at large: Samples taken during acute and convalescent COVID-19 were collected in the United States, Italy and Spain.

V is TRBV14 and J is TRBJ2-2; tentative D call: TRBD1 (5 bases). The TCR was taken from a human donor in a cohort sampled during active COVID-19. Sequenced material: peripheral blood. Here the CDR3 reads CASSQVGQGNTGELFF. For the CDR3, the DNA is TGTGCCAGCAGCCAAGTTGGGCAGGGAAACACCGGGGAGCTGTTTTTT. The full variable domain, rest sourced from reference TRBV14 and TRBJ2-2, is EAGVTQFPSHSVIEKGQTVTLRCDPISGHDNLYWYRRVMGKEIKFLLHFVKESKQDESGMPNNRFLAERTGGTYSTLKVQPAELEDSGVYFCASSQVGQGNTGELFFGEGSRLTVL.